A selection of T cell receptor beta chains follows, all from one sample in a study of cytomegalovirus exposure and HLA in healthy donors. Libraries were prepared by immunoSEQ multiplex PCR; TCRdb keeps only in-frame clonotypes and omits some of them. Among about 190,000 clones listed, roughly four fifths were seen once. The sequencing input was PBMCs. The receptors shown here come from a woman aged 25-40 years in good health and CMV-seropositive. Both conserved end residues are part of each CDR3. D genes are given only for firm matches. The size entry is marked missing in some rows and otherwise reads once, few, many or a size class.

v_call	d_call	clone_size	j_call	cdr3_nt	cdr3_aa
TRBV27	.	.	TRBJ2-7	TGTGCCAGCAGTACCTGGGACTCGGGAGCCTACGAGCAGTACTTC	CASSTWDSGAYEQYF
TRBV7-7	TRBD1	.	TRBJ2-2	TGTGCTAGCAGCCCCACAGGGGACACCGGGGAGCTGTTTTTT	CASSPTGDTGELFF
TRBV7-2	.	.	TRBJ2-6	TGTGCCAGCAGCCCTTCTACGGGGGTGGGAGCCAACGTCCTGACTTTC	CASSPSTGVGANVLTF
TRBV7-2	TRBD1	.	TRBJ1-1	TGTGCCAGCAGCCGTCAGGGGGCGGCTGAAGCTTTCTTT	CASSRQGAAEAFF
TRBV5-6	TRBD1	.	TRBJ2-4	TGTGCCAGCAGCGCCTTCACAGGGGCGGCCAAAAACATTCAGTACTTC	CASSAFTGAAKNIQYF
TRBV6-4	TRBD2	.	TRBJ2-7	TGTGCCAGCAGTGACCCTAGGACTAGCGGGAGATGCGAGCAGTACTTC	CASSDPRTSGRCEQYF
TRBV5-8	TRBD2	once	TRBJ2-7	TGTGCCAGCAGCCCTGGACTAGCGGGGGCCTACGAGCAGTACTTC	CASSPGLAGAYEQYF
TRBV5-4	TRBD2	once	TRBJ2-7	TGTGCCAGCAGCTTGACTAGCGGGAGTCACGAGCAGTACTTC	CASSLTSGSHEQYF
TRBV10-2	.	.	TRBJ1-5	TGCGCCAGCAGTGTGGGGGCAAATAGCAATCAGCCCCAGCATTTT	CASSVGANSNQPQHF
TRBV5-1	TRBD2	.	TRBJ2-3	TGCGCCAGCAGCCTGCGGCCGACTAGCGGGAGGGAGACAGATACGCAGTATTTT	CASSLRPTSGRETDTQYF
TRBV19	.	.	TRBJ1-2	TGTGCCAGTAGTCCCCAGGTCGGGATGCCCTATGGCTACACCTTC	CASSPQVGMPYGYTF
TRBV9	.	few	TRBJ2-5	TGTGCCAGCAGCGTAGCGGGATCCGCAGCAGAGACCCAGTACTTC	CASSVAGSAAETQYF
TRBV6-5	.	few	TRBJ1-1	TGTGCCAGCAGTGCCATAAGCCCTAACACTGAAGCTTTCTTT	CASSAISPNTEAFF
TRBV4-1	TRBD1	.	TRBJ1-6	TGCGCCTCCTCCGGGACAGGGGATTCACCCCTCCACTTT	CASSGTGDSPLHF
TRBV28	.	.	TRBJ2-7	TGTGCCAGCAGCCCCTTCAGGGCCGAGCAGTACTTC	CASSPFRAEQYF
TRBV19	TRBD1	.	TRBJ2-5	TGTGCCAGTAGTATTCCGGGACAGGGGGTTAAAGAGACCCAGTACTTC	CASSIPGQGVKETQYF
TRBV5-4	.	.	TRBJ2-1	TGTGCCAGCAGGACGGACTCAGGGGTAGGGGAGCAGTTCTTC	CASRTDSGVGEQFF
TRBV11-3	.	few	TRBJ2-7	TGTGCCAGCAGCTCCCCGGGCTACGAGCAGTACTTC	CASSSPGYEQYF
TRBV9	TRBD1	.	TRBJ2-5	TGTGCCAGCAGCGCGGTCCCGGGACAGGGGGTTGAGACCCAGTACTTC	CASSAVPGQGVETQYF
TRBV18	TRBD2	.	TRBJ2-1	TGTGCCAGCTCAATCGGACTAGCGGGATGGGATGAGCAGTTCTTC	CASSIGLAGWDEQFF
TRBV21-1	.	.	TRBJ2-7	TGTGCCAGCAGCCCTTCGGCCCAGGGGGCGCAGTACTTC	CASSPSAQGAQYF
TRBV4-1	.	.	TRBJ1-4	TGCGCCAGCAGTTTTCAGGGCCAGGGGAAACTGTTTTTT	CASSFQGQGKLFF
TRBV7-2	.	few	TRBJ1-5	TGTGCCAGCAGCCCCCAACTCGGGGGGTCGCAGCCCCAGCATTTT	CASSPQLGGSQPQHF
TRBV5-6	TRBD1	.	TRBJ2-2	TGTGCCAGCAGCCCGACAGGGGGTAAGAACACCGGGGAGCTGTTTTTT	CASSPTGGKNTGELFF
TRBV11-2	TRBD1	few	TRBJ2-3	TGTGCCAGCAGCTTAAGGGACAGGGGAGATACGCAGTATTTT	CASSLRDRGDTQYF
TRBV5-1	.	once	TRBJ2-7	TGCGCCAGCAGCTTGGTTGGGCAAACCTACGAGCAGTACTTC	CASSLVGQTYEQYF
TRBV7-2	.	.	TRBJ2-4	TGTGCCAGCAGCTCAAGACCGGACAGCGGCATTCAGTACTTC	CASSSRPDSGIQYF
TRBV4-1	TRBD2	.	TRBJ2-7	TGCGCCAGCAGCCTAACTAGCGGGACCTCCTACGAGCAGTACTTC	CASSLTSGTSYEQYF
TRBV7-9	.	.	TRBJ1-2	TGTGCCAGTCAATCGGGGGACGGCTACACCTTC	CASQSGDGYTF
TRBV6-5	.	.	TRBJ2-7	TGTGCCAGCAGTTACGTTCTGGGGGGTCTGAACGAGCAGTACTTC	CASSYVLGGLNEQYF
TRBV14	.	.	TRBJ1-1	TGTGCCAGCAGCCAAACGACACTGGCAAACACTGAAGCTTTCTTT	CASSQTTLANTEAFF
TRBV1	.	.	TRBJ2-7	TGCACCAGCAGCCGGACGATAGCGGGAGTCTACGAGCAGTACTTC	CTSSRTIAGVYEQYF
TRBV28	.	few	TRBJ1-1	TGTGCCAGCAGCCCCATGAACACTGAAGCTTTCTTT	CASSPMNTEAFF
TRBV4-2	TRBD2	few	TRBJ2-5	TGTGCCAGCAGCCCTGTAGCGGGAGCGGTGACCCAGTACTTC	CASSPVAGAVTQYF
TRBV6-5	.	.	TRBJ2-1	TGTGCCAGCAGGAGCTCCTACAATGAGCAGTTCTTC	CASRSSYNEQFF
TRBV4-1	.	.	TRBJ2-3	TGCGCCAGCCAGGGAATATTGAATACGCAGTATTTT	CASQGILNTQYF
TRBV5-4	.	.	TRBJ2-7	TGTGCCAGCAGCTTGGCCGCCGACAGCTACGAGCAGTACTTC	CASSLAADSYEQYF
TRBV6-1	.	few	TRBJ1-2	TGTGCCAGCAGTGAATCATACTATGGCTACACCTTC	CASSESYYGYTF
TRBV29-1	TRBD2	.	TRBJ2-1	TGCAGCGTTGAAGGACTAGCGGGCCTCTACAATGAGCAGTTCTTC	CSVEGLAGLYNEQFF
TRBV6-4	TRBD2	few	TRBJ2-3	TGTGCCAGCAGTGACTCGGGGGGGAGTGGAACAGATACGCAGTATTTT	CASSDSGGSGTDTQYF
TRBV19	TRBD2	.	TRBJ2-7	TGTGCCAGTAGTATAGCCGCGGGGGAGGTCGGCTACGAGCAGTACTTC	CASSIAAGEVGYEQYF